Given below is one TCR beta chain in context. The antigen is not known. Produced via immunoSEQ multiplex PCR; TCRdb's table is partial and in-frame only. The table lists 2,500,000 or so clones, around 90% of them singletons. The data originate from a study of shared clonotypes between healthy human individuals. The overall study: Three plates each covered CD4 naive and memory; CD8 naive two, CD8 memory one.

V lost 0 bases to trimming and J lost 10 bases, with 12 bases between them. The CDR3 is 13 amino acids. Germline V gives CDR1 MGHRA, CDR2 YSYEKL. Broader study findings: Only blood was sampled, and tissue TCR repertoires likely differ from blood ones. An effect of sequencing depth on clonotype sharing among donors was expected. When naive CD4 clonotypes were compared across a few donors, about 4.9% were shared.

Sequenced sample: naive CD4+ T cells from PBMCs. Subset denoted: CD45RA+ positively selected. This sequence was found in a man between 18 and 35 years old in good health. Some clones in this sample may be carry-over from other donors' samples. The chain has TRBV4-1 and TRBJ1-1; the D gene is possibly TRBD1 (6 bases). The CDR3 sequence: CASSQDRGGAAFF. In DNA form, the CDR3 reads TGCGCCAGCAGCCAAGATCGGGGGGGGGCAGCTTTCTTT.